The 13 T cell receptor beta chains given below trace back to one sample, sequenced in a study of T-cell memory formation after mild COVID-19. TCRdb processed the 5' RACE reads anew with MiXCR; each CDR3 protein has one entry. The data contain 450,000 to 700,000 distinct CDR3 sequences, more than 15% of them singletons. Sequencing was performed on PBMCs or a T cell subset sorted from them (not recorded which). The source is an adult woman who had mild COVID-19 (a few samples of this study predate the infection). Cell type and time point are not known.

At least ten counts were recorded for this clonotype. The J gene is TRBJ2-7, the V gene TRBV7-9; possibly TRBD2 for D (6 bases). Trimming stripped 5 bases from V and 7 bases from J, with 18 bases between. This CDR3 has 14 residues. CDR1 and CDR2 (germline): SEHNR, FQNEAQ (reference sequence). The CDR3 loop is CASSPETSSREQYF. CDR3 sequence (DNA): TGTGCCAGCAGCCCAGAAACTAGCAGTCGGGAGCAGTACTTC.

This clonotype was recorded many times. The CDR3 loop reads CATSVGQGWDTQYF. As DNA, the CDR3 is TGTGCCACCAGTGTTGGGCAGGGTTGGGATACGCAGTATTTT. The rearrangement uses TRBV24-1 and TRBJ2-3; D is perhaps TRBD1 (5 bases). The V gene lost 5 bases and the J gene lost 6 bases, with 14 bases spanning the gap. This CDR3 is built from 14 residues. CDR1 and CDR2 from the germline V gene are KGHDR and SFDVKD.

The chain employs TRBV12-3 or TRBV12-4 and TRBJ2-3; no clear D gene. This CDR3 spans 14 amino acids. V dropped 6 bases and J dropped 0 bases, with 10 bases sitting between them. CDR3 sequence reads: CASSPLESTDTQYF. The CDR3 DNA follows: TGTGCCAGCAGCCCTCTTGAGAGCACAGATACGCAGTATTTT.

This clonotype was seen a few times. V usage is TRBV3-1 and J usage is TRBJ2-7; no reliable D call. V lost 0 bases to trimming and J lost 8 bases, with 14 bases between them. Germline loops: CDR1 LGHDT, CDR2 YNNKEL (reference sequence). The CDR3 is made up of 14 amino acids. Written as DNA, the CDR3 is TGTGCCAGCAGCCAAGACACAGCCGTTAGAAAGCAGTACTTC. The encoded protein is CASSQDTAVRKQYF.

This clonotype was seen a handful of times. The V gene is TRBV4-2, the J gene TRBJ2-2; 7 bases fit TRBD2. Per the germline V gene, CDR1 is LGHNA and CDR2 is YNFKEQ. The CDR3 is made up of 14 amino acids. J gave up 3 bases and V 4 bases, and 2 bases lay outside the gene matches. The CDR3 region is CASSPAGYTGELFF. CDR3 nucleotides: TGTGCCAGCAGCCCAGCGGGGTACACCGGGGAGCTGTTTTTT.

The chain combines TRBV19 with TRBJ2-7; a weak D match, TRBD1 (5 bases). CDR3 size: 15 residues. The V end lost 4 bases, the J end lost 6 bases, and 19 bases lay between the germline ends. Germline V CDR1 and CDR2: LNHDA, SQIVND (reference sequence). CDR3 coding DNA: TGTGCCAGTAGTACAACAGGACCCTCGAGCCCCGAGCAGTACTTC. The encoded protein is CASSTTGPSSPEQYF.

There are a few counts of this clonotype. The V gene is TRBV3-1, the J gene TRBJ1-2; D uncertain. The V and J ends lost 1 base and 7 bases respectively, with 7 bases between them. The germline gives CDR1 LGHDT, CDR2 YNNKEL (reference sequence). The CDR3 runs 12 residues. The CDR3 DNA reads as TGTGCCAGCAGCCAAGGGGTACGTGGCTACACCTTC. It encodes CASSQGVRGYTF.

This clonotype was found a few times. The DNA of the CDR3 is TGTGCCAGCAGTCTTAGCGAGGGACCGTCAGAGACCCAGTACTTC. Encoded protein: CASSLSEGPSETQYF. This sequence joins TRBV12-3 or TRBV12-4 and TRBJ2-5; D may correspond to TRBD1 or TRBD2 (5 bases each). The CDR3 has 15 amino acids. Deletions cut 5 bases from V and 4 bases from J, with 17 bases between.

This clonotype has a handful of counts. V and J are TRBV15 and TRBJ2-3; tentatively, D is TRBD2 (6 bases). The germline CDR1 and CDR2 sequences are LNHNV and YYDKDF (reference sequence). V was clipped by 1 base and J by 5 bases, with 10 bases between them. The CDR3 runs 14 residues. DNA of the CDR3: TGTGCCACCAGCAGAGCGGGGGAAGAAGATACGCAGTATTTT. It yields the protein CATSRAGEEDTQYF. The complete variable domain, with remaining parts taken from reference TRBV15 and TRBJ2-3, reads DAMVIQNPRYQVTQFGKPVTLSCSQTLNHNVMYWYQQKSSQAPKLLFHYYDKDFNNEADTPDNFQSRRPNTSFCFLDIRSPGLGDTAMYLCATSRAGEEDTQYFGPGTRLTVL.

This clonotype was seen more than once but under ten times. J is TRBJ1-1 and V is TRBV3-1; possibly TRBD1 for D (5 bases). The CDR3 spans 13 residues. CDR1 is LGHDT, CDR2 YNNKEL, per germline (reference sequence). V was clipped by 1 base and J by 11 bases, with 14 bases between them. CDR3 sequence reads: CASSQGQRGRAFF. CDR3 bases: TGTGCCAGCAGCCAAGGTCAAAGGGGCCGGGCTTTCTTT.

V usage is TRBV10-3 and J usage is TRBJ2-3, with 9 bases aligning to TRBD2. Trimming removed 3 bases from V and 0 bases from J; junction bases left unmatched: 7. CDR3 length: 17 residues. The germline V gene has CDR1 ENHRY and CDR2 SYGVKD. The CDR3 DNA reads TGTGCCATCAGTGATCCTGGACTAGCGACTAGCACAGATACGCAGTATTTT. Protein product: CAISDPGLATSTDTQYF.

The gene calls are TRBV4-1 and TRBJ1-4; no clear D gene. The CDR3 runs to 15 residues. Per germline, CDR1 MGHRA and CDR2 YSYEKL. V gave up 2 bases and J gave up 6 bases, with 13 bases separating them. The CDR3 here is CASSQLTVSDEKLFF. The CDR3 DNA sequence: TGCGCCAGCAGCCAACTAACAGTCTCCGATGAAAAACTGTTTTTT.

The rearrangement links TRBV5-1 to TRBJ2-7; D not certain. The CDR3 is 13 amino acids. Trimming removed 0 bases at V and 5 bases at J, with 9 bases between. Germline V gene data show CDR1 as SGHRS and CDR2 as YFSETQ. DNA of the CDR3: TGCGCCAGCAGCTTGGGCCAGGTTGACGAGCAGTACTTC. As protein: CASSLGQVDEQYF.